This TCR beta chain was captured in a study of blood T cell repertoires in COVID-19. Generated by immunoSEQ multiplex PCR, the TCRdb table keeps only in-frame clones and is missing some. This sample has 250,000 to 350,000 clones, with approximately 85% found just once. The ends were cut back, 5 bases at V and 0 bases at J, with 14 bases in the middle. CDR1 and CDR2 (germline): MNHEY, SMNVEV (reference sequence). The CDR3 totals 16 residues. The clonotype originates from a woman between 25 and 40 years old who had recovered from COVID-19. The chain carries TRBV27 and TRBJ1-5; D not certain. Source material: PBMCs or T cells enriched from blood (not recorded which). The DNA of the CDR3 is TGTGCCAGCAGTCCTCGGTGGAGATATAGCAATCAGCCCCAGCATTTT. Protein sequence: CASSPRWRYSNQPQHF.